This T cell receptor (beta chain) was recorded in a study of T-cell memory formation after mild COVID-19. Notes on the study in general: Prior to infection, memory already included some responding clones, suggesting cross-reactive memory joined. Researchers could not confirm that second-wave clones peaking on day 37 targeted SARS-CoV-2. For contracting clones, CD4+ ones sat mainly in CM and EM, CD8+ in EMRA. Clones contracting over day 15 to 85 were CD4/CD8 balanced, with later expanders leaning CD4+.

TCRdb recomputed calls from the 5' RACE reads with MiXCR, one row per CDR3 protein. The repertoire holds over 350,000 distinct CDR3 sequences, with less than 25% as singletons. Remarks on this clonotype: Its antigen is as yet unknown.

The sequenced sample was PBMCs or a T cell subset sorted from them (not recorded which). The sequence derives from an adult woman who had mild COVID-19 (a few samples of this study predate the infection). Cell type and time point are not known.

The CDR3 loop is CASSLEAVGGYTF. Here the CDR3 DNA reads TGTGCCAGCAGCTTAGAGGCAGTCGGAGGCTACACCTTC. This chain links TRBV7-2 with TRBJ1-2; no clear D. Germline V gene data show CDR1 as SGHTA and CDR2 as FQGNSA. This CDR3 spans 13 amino acids. The V end was cut by 1 base, the J end by 8 bases, with 11 bases between.